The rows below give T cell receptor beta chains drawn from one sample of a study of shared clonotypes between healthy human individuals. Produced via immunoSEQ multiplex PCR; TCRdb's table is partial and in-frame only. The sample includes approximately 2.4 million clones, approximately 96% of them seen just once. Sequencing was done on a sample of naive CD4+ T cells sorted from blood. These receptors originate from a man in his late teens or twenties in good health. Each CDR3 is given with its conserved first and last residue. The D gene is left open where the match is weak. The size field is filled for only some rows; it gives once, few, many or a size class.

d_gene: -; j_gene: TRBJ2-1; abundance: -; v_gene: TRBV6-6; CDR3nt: TGTGCCAGCAGCCTAAGGGGGGGGATCAATGAGCAGTTCTTC; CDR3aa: CASSLRGGINEQFF
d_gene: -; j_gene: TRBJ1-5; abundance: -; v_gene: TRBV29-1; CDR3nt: TGCAGCGCCATCCAGGGGCTCGATCAGCCCCAGCATTTT; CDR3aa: CSAIQGLDQPQHF
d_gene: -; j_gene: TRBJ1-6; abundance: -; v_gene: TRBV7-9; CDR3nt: TGTGCCAGCAGCGAAGACACACTTTTGAGTTCACCCCTCCACTTT; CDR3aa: CASSEDTLLSSPLHF
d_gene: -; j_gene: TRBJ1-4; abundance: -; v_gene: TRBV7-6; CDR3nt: TGTGCCAGCATGGCCTTGCCGGGCCTCAATGAAAAACTGTTTTTT; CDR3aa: CASMALPGLNEKLFF
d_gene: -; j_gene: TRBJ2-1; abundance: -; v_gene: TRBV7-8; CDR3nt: TGTGCCAGCAGCGCCGCCCCAGGGAGTGAGCAGTTCTTC; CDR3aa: CASSAAPGSEQFF
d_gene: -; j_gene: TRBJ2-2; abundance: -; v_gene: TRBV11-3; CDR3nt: TGTGCCAGCAGCCTTACGGCAGGCAACACCGGAGAGCTGTTTTTT; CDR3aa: CASSLTAGNTGELFF
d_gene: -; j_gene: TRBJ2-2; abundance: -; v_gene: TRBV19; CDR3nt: TGTGCCAGTAGCATCCCCCAACAGGGAATATCGAACACCGGGGAGCTGTTTTTT; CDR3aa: CASSIPQQGISNTGELFF
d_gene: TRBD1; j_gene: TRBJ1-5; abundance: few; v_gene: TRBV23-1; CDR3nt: TGCGCCAGCAGTCCTGGACAGGGGCGTAATCAGCCCCAGCATTTT; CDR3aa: CASSPGQGRNQPQHF
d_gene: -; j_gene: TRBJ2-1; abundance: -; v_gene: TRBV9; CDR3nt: TGTGCCAGCAGCGTTGGCGGAACAACCTACAATGAGCAGTTCTTC; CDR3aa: CASSVGGTTYNEQFF
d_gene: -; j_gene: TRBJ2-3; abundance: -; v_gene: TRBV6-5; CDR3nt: TGTGCCAGCAGTGGGACGACTAGGGCAGATACGCAGTATTTT; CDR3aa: CASSGTTRADTQYF
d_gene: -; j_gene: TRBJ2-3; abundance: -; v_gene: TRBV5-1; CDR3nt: TGCGCCAGCAGCTTGGAAGGCGGAGTGACAGATACGCAGTATTTT; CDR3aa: CASSLEGGVTDTQYF
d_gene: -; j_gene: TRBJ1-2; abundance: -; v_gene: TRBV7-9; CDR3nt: TGTGCCAGCAGCTTAGGGGTGCAGGGACATGGCTACACCTTC; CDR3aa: CASSLGVQGHGYTF
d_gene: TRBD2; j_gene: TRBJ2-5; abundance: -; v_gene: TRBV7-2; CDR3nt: TGTGCCAGCAGCTTAGCAGGACTAGCGGGAGTGGGAGAGACCCAGTACTTC; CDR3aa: CASSLAGLAGVGETQYF
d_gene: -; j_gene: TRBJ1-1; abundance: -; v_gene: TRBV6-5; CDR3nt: TGTGCCAGCAATAGGAACACTGAAGCTTTCTTT; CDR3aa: CASNRNTEAFF
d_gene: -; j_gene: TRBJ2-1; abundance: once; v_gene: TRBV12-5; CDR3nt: TGTGCTAGTGGCTTGAGCGGGCCCCAGTTCTTC; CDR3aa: CASGLSGPQFF
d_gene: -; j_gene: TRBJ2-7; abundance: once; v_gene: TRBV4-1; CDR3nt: TGCGCCAGCAGCCAAGAGGGGCTCATTGGGGAGGATCAGTACTTC; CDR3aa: CASSQEGLIGEDQYF
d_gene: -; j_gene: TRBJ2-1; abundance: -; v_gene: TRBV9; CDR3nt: TGTGCCAGCAGCCCCTCGGGATGGGGCGATGAGCAGTTCTTC; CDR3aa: CASSPSGWGDEQFF
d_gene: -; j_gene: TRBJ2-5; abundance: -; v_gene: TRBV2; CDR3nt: TGTGCCAGCAGTGAACGGGGAGCGGACCCACGGGAGACCCAGTACTTC; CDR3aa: CASSERGADPRETQYF
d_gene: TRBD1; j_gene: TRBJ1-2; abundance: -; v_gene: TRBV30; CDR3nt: TGTGCCTGGAGTGTAAGGAAGGGGGCGCAGAACTATGGCTACACCTTC; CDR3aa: CAWSVRKGAQNYGYTF
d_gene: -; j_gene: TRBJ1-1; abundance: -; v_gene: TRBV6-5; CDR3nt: TGTGCCAGCAGTTACTCTAAGTTCGGGGGACCCACTGAAGCTTTCTTT; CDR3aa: CASSYSKFGGPTEAFF
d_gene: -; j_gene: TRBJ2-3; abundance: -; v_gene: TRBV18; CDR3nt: TGTGCCAGCTCACCACCGGCCGCTAGCACAGATACGCAGTATTTT; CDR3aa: CASSPPAASTDTQYF
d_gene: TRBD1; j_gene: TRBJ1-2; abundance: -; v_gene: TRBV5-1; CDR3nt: TGCGCCAGCAGCGCAACAGGGGAGGGTGGCTACACCTTC; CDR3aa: CASSATGEGGYTF
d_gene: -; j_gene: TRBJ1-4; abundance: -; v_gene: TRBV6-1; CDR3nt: TGTGCCAGCACTCAGGGTCAGGGTAGGGATGAAAAACTGTTTTTT; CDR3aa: CASTQGQGRDEKLFF
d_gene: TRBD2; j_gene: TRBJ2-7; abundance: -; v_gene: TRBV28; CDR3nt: TGTGCCAGCAGTCCATCGGGGCTAGCGGGGGCCCCCTACGAGCAGTACTTC; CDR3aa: CASSPSGLAGAPYEQYF
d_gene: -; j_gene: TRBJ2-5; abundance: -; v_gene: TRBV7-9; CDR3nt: TGTGCCAGCAGCTTACTGCCCGGTGAGACCCAGTACTTC; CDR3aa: CASSLLPGETQYF
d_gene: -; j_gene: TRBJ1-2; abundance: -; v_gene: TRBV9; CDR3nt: TGTGCCAGCAGCGACCGGGGCACCTATGGCTACACCTTC; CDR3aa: CASSDRGTYGYTF